Sequencing of this TCR beta chain was carried out in a study of T cells after yellow fever vaccination. Germline V CDR1 and CDR2: MNHEY, SMNVEV (reference sequence). Trimming removed 5 bases from V and 6 bases from J, with 13 bases in between. The CDR3 has 13 amino acids. The sample holds many counts of this clonotype. TCRdb fed the 5' RACE reads into MiXCR, producing one record per CDR3 protein. The sample has more than 300,000 distinct CDR3 sequences, 4% to 5.5% seen once. The chain uses TRBV27 and TRBJ2-5; possible D gene TRBD2, 5 bases. The TCR originated in a man aged 18 to 30 who received the YFV17D yellow fever vaccine. Material: PBMCs, obtained 15 days after the yellow fever booster vaccination. DNA for the CDR3: TGTGCCAGCAGTCAAGGCGGCGGGCAGACCCAGTACTTC. It is translated as CASSQGGGQTQYF.